These 21 T cell receptor beta chains were sequenced from one sample in a study of control samples from healthy donors and cancer patients. The table came from immunoSEQ multiplex PCR; TCRdb's copy has only in-frame clones and leaves some out. Of around 100,000 clones detected, more than 85% appear once; the ten largest clones hold about a fifth. The sequencing input was PBMCs. The source of these receptors is a man in his 60s with lung cancer.

The V gene is TRBV10-1, the J gene TRBJ2-5, with D possibly TRBD2 on 6 matching bases. V dropped 4 bases and J dropped 5 bases, with 14 bases sitting between them. CDR1 WNHNN and CDR2 SYGVQD come from the germline V gene (reference sequence). This CDR3 is built from 14 residues. DNA for the CDR3: TGCGCCAGCAGTGGTGAGGGACTTCGTGAGACCCAGTACTTC. Translated: CASSGEGLRETQYF.

V usage is TRBV2 and J usage is TRBJ1-5, with TRBD1 matching over 10 bases. CDR1 SNHLY and CDR2 FYNNEI come from the germline V gene. This CDR3 region has 16 residues. V gave up 6 bases and J gave up 5 bases; unmatched junction bases: 10. DNA of the CDR3: TGTGCCAGCAGGCTTACCCCCGGGACAGGGGATCAGCCCCAGCATTTT. Amino acids: CASRLTPGTGDQPQHF.

The chain couples TRBV5-4 to TRBJ1-2; a weak D match, TRBD1 (5 bases). The ends were cut back, 5 bases at V and 1 base at J, with 12 bases in the middle. CDR3 length equals 14 residues. Germline lookup yields CDR1 SGHNT and CDR2 YYREEE (reference sequence). The CDR3 protein is CASRKSTVNYGYTF. The CDR3 DNA is TGTGCCAGCAGGAAATCGACAGTTAACTATGGCTACACCTTC.

This clone was observed a few times. V is TRBV5-4 and J is TRBJ2-1; 13 bases are shared with TRBD2. The CDR3 is 16 amino acids. The trim removed 4 bases at V and 7 bases at J, leaving 8 bases unmatched. Germline CDR1 SGHNT, CDR2 YYREEE (reference sequence). CDR3 residues: CASSPGGTSGVNEQFF. Written as DNA, the CDR3 is TGTGCCAGCAGCCCTGGGGGGACTAGCGGGGTGAATGAGCAGTTCTTC.

This chain connects TRBV6-5 to TRBJ2-7; D remains unclear. Trimming left V 10 bases short and J 0 bases short, with 13 bases between. This CDR3 has 13 amino acids. Germline V gene data show CDR1 as MNHEY and CDR2 as SVGAGI. CDR3 nucleotide sequence: TGTGCCACCCTTACATCGAGCTCCTACGAGCAGTACTTC. Translation: CATLTSSSYEQYF.

The chain uses TRBV20-1 and TRBJ2-3; no clear D. This CDR3 contains 11 residues. V was cut by 1 base and J by 5 bases, with 4 bases left in between. CDR1 is DFQATT and CDR2 is SNEGSKA in the germline V gene (reference sequence). CDR3 protein: CSARGRDTQYF. The CDR3, as DNA: TGCAGTGCTAGAGGAAGAGATACGCAGTATTTT.

This clone was seen just once. The chain is built from TRBV14 and TRBJ2-1, with D perhaps TRBD2 (5 bases). The CDR3 is 14 residues long. The V gene's germline CDR1 is SGHDN and CDR2 FVKESK. The V end was cut by 1 base, the J end by 7 bases, with 11 bases between. The CDR3 protein is CASSQVTGWNEQFF. The CDR3 region has the DNA TGTGCCAGCAGCCAAGTGACGGGGTGGAATGAGCAGTTCTTC.

CDR3 sequence reads: CAWSALNEQFF. DNA of the CDR3: TGTGCCTGGAGTGCCCTTAATGAGCAGTTCTTC. The rearrangement links TRBV30 to TRBJ2-1; D is ambiguous. V was trimmed by 1 base and J by 7 bases, leaving 5 bases between them. CDR1 is GTSNPN, CDR2 SVGIG, per germline (reference sequence). The CDR3 is 11 amino acids.

The chain couples TRBV28 to TRBJ1-4; D may be TRBD1 (6 bases). Trimming left V 2 bases short and J 7 bases short, with 11 bases between. The CDR3 is 14 residues long. Germline lookup yields CDR1 MDHEN and CDR2 SYDVKM. CDR3 loop: CASSLSRGGEKLFF. As DNA, the CDR3 is TGTGCCAGCAGTTTAAGCAGAGGGGGTGAAAAACTGTTTTTT.

This rearrangement joins TRBV4-1 to TRBJ1-5; D is undetermined. Germline V lookup: CDR1 MGHRA, CDR2 YSYEKL. The CDR3 has 14 residues. V was clipped by 1 base and J by 0 bases, with 4 bases between them. The CDR3 sequence is CASSQVNSNQPQHF. CDR3 bases: TGCGCCAGCAGCCAAGTAAATAGCAATCAGCCCCAGCATTTT.

The chain combines TRBV28 with TRBJ1-2, with 8 bases identical to TRBD1. The CDR3 has 14 residues. V gave up 10 bases and J gave up 2 bases; unmatched junction bases: 9. CDR1 and CDR2 (germline): MDHEN, SYDVKM. Written as DNA, the CDR3 is TGTGCCACCCCAAGGACAGGGATGAACTATGGCTACACCTTC. Protein product: CATPRTGMNYGYTF.

The CDR3 nucleotides are TGTGCCAGCAGCCCCGAGGGGTATGGCAATCAGCCCCAGCATTTT. It yields the protein CASSPEGYGNQPQHF. This sequence joins TRBV11-2 and TRBJ1-5; possible D gene TRBD1, 5 bases. Germline assignment: CDR1 SGHAT and CDR2 FQNNGV. V was trimmed by 5 bases and J by 2 bases, leaving 13 bases between them. This CDR3 is built from 15 residues.

The table lists this clone with a count of one. This chain connects TRBV24-1 to TRBJ2-5; D is undetermined. CDR1 is KGHDR and CDR2 is SFDVKD in the germline V gene. The ends were cut back, 0 bases at V and 5 bases at J, with 3 bases in the middle. The CDR3 contains 12 residues. The CDR3 region has the DNA TGTGCCACCAGTGATTTGCGGGAGACCCAGTACTTC. Amino acid sequence: CATSDLRETQYF.

The rearrangement links TRBV4-1 to TRBJ2-1, with a weak D call TRBD2 (6 bases). Germline-derived CDR1 and CDR2 are MGHRA and YSYEKL. The CDR3 spans 14 residues. The V gene lost 1 base and the J gene lost 8 bases, with 12 bases spanning the gap. The CDR3 is CASSQVGREDEQFF. DNA for the CDR3: TGCGCCAGCAGCCAAGTGGGTAGGGAGGATGAGCAGTTCTTC.

The chain joins TRBV5-8 to TRBJ2-3; unclear D gene. CDR1 and CDR2 (germline): SGHTS, YDEGEE. Trimming pared 3 bases from V and 2 bases from J, leaving 7 bases between. The CDR3 is 13 residues long. CDR3 nucleotide sequence: TGTGCCAGCAGCTCCGCAGCCACAGATACGCAGTATTTT. Its protein is CASSSAATDTQYF.

J is TRBJ2-2 and V is TRBV5-1; 8 bases line up with TRBD1. Unmatched junction bases numbered 4, after V lost 1 base and J lost 2 bases. The CDR3 sequence is 16 residues long. Per germline, CDR1 SGHRS and CDR2 YFSETQ. Written as DNA, the CDR3 is TGCGCCAGCAGCTTGTCGGGACAGGCCAACACCGGGGAGCTGTTTTTT. Translation: CASSLSGQANTGELFF.

The rearrangement links TRBV5-1 to TRBJ2-5; D could derive from TRBD1 or TRBD2 (6 bases each). V was cut by 3 bases and J by 5 bases, with 14 bases left in between. The CDR3 is 14 amino acids. CDR1 and CDR2 from the germline V gene are SGHRS and YFSETQ. The DNA of the CDR3 is TGCGCCAGCAGCTGGGGGGCAGCTGGGGAGACCCAGTACTTC. Protein product: CASSWGAAGETQYF.

The chain carries TRBV18 and TRBJ1-1; no clear D gene. This CDR3 spans 13 amino acids. The V and J ends lost 6 bases and 1 base respectively, with 9 bases between them. Germline V CDR1 and CDR2: KGHSH, LQKENI. CDR3 region: CASSPAGNTEAFF. The CDR3 DNA is TGTGCCAGCTCGCCGGCCGGGAACACTGAAGCTTTCTTT.

The chain recombines TRBV6-1 with TRBJ2-5, with 12 nucleotides matching TRBD2. The CDR3 covers 22 residues. Germline assignment: CDR1 MNHNS and CDR2 SASEGT. Losses at the gene ends were 2 bases for V and 4 bases for J; bases not matched to a gene: 23. The CDR3 DNA reads as TGTGCCAGCAGTGAACGTTTTTCAGTTGGGCTAGCGGGGGGGCCGGTAGGAGAGACCCAGTACTTC. This codes for CASSERFSVGLAGGPVGETQYF.

Remarks on this clone: Different DNA sequences within this sample yield the same CDR3. The rearrangement joins TRBV6-5 to TRBJ1-1; 7 bases are a match to TRBD1. This CDR3 is built from 13 residues. Germline CDR1 is MNHEY and CDR2 is SVGAGI. V lost 6 bases, J lost 4 bases, and 5 bases stayed unmatched. CDR3 sequence reads: CASRYQGGTEAFF. The CDR3 nucleotides read TGTGCCAGCAGATATCAGGGGGGCACTGAAGCTTTCTTT.

The CDR3 DNA reads as TGCGCCAGCAGCCAAGACCCAGGGGGCAATCAGCCCCAGCATTTT. This translates into CASSQDPGGNQPQHF. The J gene is TRBJ1-5, the V gene TRBV4-1; possibly TRBD1 for D (6 bases). Germline CDR1 MGHRA, CDR2 YSYEKL. V was clipped by 0 bases and J by 2 bases, with 8 bases between them. The CDR3 is 15 residues long.